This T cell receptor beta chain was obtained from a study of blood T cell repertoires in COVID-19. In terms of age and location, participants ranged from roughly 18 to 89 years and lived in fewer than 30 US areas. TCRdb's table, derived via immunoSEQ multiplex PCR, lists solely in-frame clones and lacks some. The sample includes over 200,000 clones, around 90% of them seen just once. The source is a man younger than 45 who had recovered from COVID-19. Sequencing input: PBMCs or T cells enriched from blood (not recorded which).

The CDR3 reads CASSQGSSGGSYEQYF. The CDR3 bases are TGTGCCAGCAGCCAAGGTTCTAGCGGGGGATCCTACGAGCAGTACTTC. The chain carries TRBV3-1 (or the pseudogene TRBV3-2) and TRBJ2-7, with 10 bases lining up with TRBD2. There are 16 residues in the CDR3. Germline lookup yields CDR1 LGHDT and CDR2 YNNKEL (reference sequence). The junction had 4 bases not matched to a gene; V was cut back by 1 base and J by 1 base.